Below, 21 T cell receptor beta chains from the same sample are listed, as sequenced in a study of pediatric ulcerative colitis (dated by TCRdb to about 2019). The method was the immunoSEQ multiplex PCR assay. TCRdb mirrors the immuneACCESS table, restricted to in-frame sequences. Some clones are absent from its copies; in checked studies, under half trace to an unresolved V gene, and the reason for the others is unknown. A total of 64,000 or so clones appear in this sample, 70% to 85% of them only once. Roughly 5.2% of the sample lies in the top ten. The sample consisted of blood. These receptors were taken from a boy between 5 and 17 years old with moderate ulcerative colitis.

This chain connects TRBV19 to TRBJ1-2; D call uncertain. Germline assignment: CDR1 LNHDA and CDR2 SQIVND (reference sequence). Between the trimmed V and J ends, which lost 3 bases and 6 bases, there was a span of 17 bases. This CDR3 contains 15 residues. CDR3 residues: CASSMESGDWHGYTF. The CDR3 DNA is TGTGCCAGTAGTATGGAGTCAGGAGACTGGCATGGCTACACCTTC.

The chain has TRBV9 and TRBJ1-1, with D tentatively TRBD1 (5 bases). Trimming removed 0 bases at V and 4 bases at J, with 16 bases between. Germline values: CDR1 SGDLS, CDR2 YYNGEE. The CDR3 covers 16 residues. This chain's CDR3 is CASSVGPGGAGTEAFF. The CDR3 coding sequence is TGTGCCAGCAGCGTAGGTCCGGGGGGTGCGGGCACTGAAGCTTTCTTT.

This clone was seen more than once but under ten times. The gene calls are TRBV5-1 and TRBJ1-1; D gene ambiguous. CDR1 is SGHRS, CDR2 YFSETQ, per germline. Between the trimmed V and J ends, which lost 4 bases and 0 bases, there was a span of 16 bases. The CDR3 extends over 16 amino acids. The CDR3 DNA is TGCGCCAGCAGCGGATCCGGGCGCGGGATGAACACTGAAGCTTTCTTT. Its translation: CASSGSGRGMNTEAFF.

The V gene is TRBV19, the J gene TRBJ2-4; D is undetermined. This CDR3 contains 13 residues. V was pared by 3 bases and J by 8 bases, with 11 bases between. CDR1 and CDR2 from the germline V gene are LNHDA and SQIVND (reference sequence). CDR3 sequence reads: CASSMASWDIQYF. The CDR3 DNA is TGTGCCAGTAGTATGGCCTCGTGGGACATTCAGTACTTC.

This clone was recorded a few times. The J gene is TRBJ2-7, the V gene TRBV11-3; 9 bases match TRBD1. The ends lost 5 bases at V and 2 bases at J; junction bases unmatched: 7. Germline V gene sequence: CDR1 SGHNT, CDR2 YENEEA. The length of the CDR3 is 15 residues. CDR3 sequence: CASSLRGDRAYEQYF. As DNA, the CDR3 is TGTGCCAGCAGCCTCCGTGGGGACAGGGCCTACGAGCAGTACTTC.

CDR3 in DNA: TGTGCCAGCAGCTTAGTTCCCCTCGGACTAGCGGGAGGCCGCGAGCAGTACTTC. It translates to CASSLVPLGLAGGREQYF. The V call is TRBV11-2, the J call TRBJ2-7, with TRBD2 matching over 14 bases. The CDR3 consists of 18 residues. Germline CDR1 is SGHAT and CDR2 is FQNNGV. J lost 6 bases, V lost 1 base, and 11 bases had no gene match.

For the CDR3, the DNA is TGTGCCTGGAAGACAGGGACTTCAGGCGTGGATGAGCAGTTCTTC. Translating it yields CAWKTGTSGVDEQFF. This sequence joins TRBV30 and TRBJ2-1, with TRBD1 as a possible D gene (7 bases). Germline CDR1 is GTSNPN and CDR2 is SVGIG (reference sequence). Trimming removed 4 bases from V and 8 bases from J, with 21 bases in between. The CDR3 is 15 residues long.

The V gene is TRBV18, the J gene TRBJ1-5, with D tentatively TRBD1 (5 bases). Trimming took off 1 base at V and 2 bases at J, with 12 bases between the two ends. The CDR3 is 16 residues long. Germline lookup yields CDR1 KGHSH and CDR2 LQKENI. DNA of the CDR3: TGTGCCAGCTCACCACTGGGTGGGGGGGGCAATCAGCCCCAGCATTTT. Translation gives CASSPLGGGGNQPQHF.

This clone was seen more than once but under ten times. This chain uses TRBV27 with TRBJ2-7; D ambiguous. The germline gives CDR1 MNHEY, CDR2 SMNVEV (reference sequence). Trimming took 1 base from V and 0 from J, leaving 19 bases between them. CDR3 length equals 18 residues. CDR3 region: CASSLWAPADPSSYEQYF. In nucleotides, the CDR3 is TGTGCCAGCAGTTTATGGGCCCCGGCAGACCCAAGCTCCTACGAGCAGTACTTC.

A few counts support this clone. The DNA for the CDR3 is TGCGCCAGCAGCTCGCCTAGGGGGAACACCGGGGAGCTGTTTTTT. Residues: CASSSPRGNTGELFF. The chain employs TRBV4-1 and TRBJ2-2; TRBD1 might be the D (5 bases). The germline V gene encodes CDR1 MGHRA and CDR2 YSYEKL. V was clipped by 5 bases and J by 1 base, with 11 bases between them. CDR3 length equals 15 residues.

This chain uses TRBV19 with TRBJ2-1; D is uncertain. CDR3 size: 14 residues. The germline V gene encodes CDR1 LNHDA and CDR2 SQIVND (reference sequence). Trimming left V 3 bases short and J 0 bases short, with 6 bases between. CDR3 sequence (DNA): TGTGCCAGTAGTATTCAGAGCTCCTACAATGAGCAGTTCTTC. Its protein product is CASSIQSSYNEQFF.

The rearrangement joins TRBV27 to TRBJ2-3; TRBD2 agrees at 7 bases. Germline CDR1 MNHEY, CDR2 SMNVEV (reference sequence). The CDR3 sequence is 17 residues long. V gave up 10 bases and J gave up 0 bases; unmatched junction bases: 16. In DNA, the CDR3 is TGTGCCACCACCCCCCTAGGGGTGCGGGGGAGCACAGATACGCAGTATTTT. It codes for CATTPLGVRGSTDTQYF.

The V gene is TRBV7-3, the J gene TRBJ1-2; D not resolved. The V and J ends lost 1 base and 0 bases respectively, with 12 bases between them. The CDR3 is 16 amino acids. Germline CDR1 SGHTA, CDR2 FQGTGA. This CDR3 is CASSLRGEWSNYGYTF. The CDR3 nucleotides read TGTGCCAGCAGCTTAAGGGGAGAGTGGTCTAACTATGGCTACACCTTC.

This rearrangement joins TRBV5-8 to TRBJ2-3, with D tentatively TRBD1 or TRBD2 (5 bases each). The germline gives CDR1 SGHTS, CDR2 YDEGEE. This CDR3 comprises 14 residues. Trimming took 0 bases from V and 5 from J, leaving 10 bases between them. CDR3 coding DNA: TGTGCCAGCAGCTTGGGGGGCGCGGGAGATACGCAGTATTTT. Its protein is CASSLGGAGDTQYF. Using reference TRBV5-8 and TRBJ2-3 for the parts outside the CDR3, the full variable domain is EAGVTQSPTHLIKTRGQQATLRCSPISGHTSVYWYQQALGLGLQFLLWYDEGEERNRGNFPPRFSGRQFPNYSSELNVNALELEDSALYLCASSLGGAGDTQYFGPGTRLTVL.

The chain employs TRBV27 and TRBJ1-1; D may be TRBD1 (6 bases). The CDR3 is made up of 15 amino acids. Germline CDR1 MNHEY, CDR2 SMNVEV (reference sequence). Trimming stripped 0 bases from V and 6 bases from J, with 14 bases between. The CDR3 loop reads CASSLSGQGGSEAFF. DNA for the CDR3: TGTGCCAGCAGTTTATCGGGACAAGGGGGGTCTGAAGCTTTCTTT.

The CDR3 spells CASSPLGQFNTEAFF. DNA of the CDR3: TGTGCCAGCTCACCTTTGGGACAGTTCAACACTGAAGCTTTCTTT. V and J are TRBV18 and TRBJ1-1; TRBD1 aligns across 7 bases. The CDR3 is 15 amino acids. Germline lookup yields CDR1 KGHSH and CDR2 LQKENI. The V gene end was trimmed by 3 bases and the J gene end by 2 bases; junction bases not matched to a gene: 6.

The chain joins TRBV9 to TRBJ2-2, with D possibly TRBD2 on 5 matching bases. The V end was cut by 2 bases, the J end by 5 bases, with 13 bases between. The germline gives CDR1 SGDLS, CDR2 YYNGEE. CDR3 length: 15 amino acids. This chain's CDR3 is CASSVGLPGTGELFF. CDR3 sequence (DNA): TGTGCCAGCAGCGTGGGCCTACCGGGGACCGGGGAGCTGTTTTTT.

The chain is built from TRBV2 and TRBJ1-5; no clear D. V lost 1 base to trimming and J lost 4 bases, with 5 bases between them. The CDR3 contains 13 residues. Germline V CDR1 and CDR2: SNHLY, FYNNEI. CDR3 in DNA: TGTGCCAGCAGTGAAGGCGGTAATCAGCCCCAGCATTTT. Translated: CASSEGGNQPQHF.

This chain connects TRBV28 to TRBJ2-7, with 14 bases that match TRBD2. The CDR3 sequence is 15 residues long. The V gene's germline CDR1 is MDHEN and CDR2 SYDVKM. Trimming at V came to 5 bases and at J to 6 bases, leaving 6 bases not matched to a gene. The CDR3 sequence is CASSPGTSGSGEQYF. In nucleotides, the CDR3 is TGTGCCAGCAGTCCCGGGACTAGCGGGAGTGGCGAGCAGTACTTC.

The chain recombines TRBV7-2 with TRBJ2-7; D ambiguous. The V gene's germline CDR1 is SGHTA and CDR2 FQGNSA. The CDR3 length is 14 residues. V lost 0 bases to trimming and J lost 2 bases, with 8 bases between them. CDR3: CASSLALRPYEQYF. The CDR3, as DNA: TGTGCCAGCAGCTTAGCGCTGAGGCCCTACGAGCAGTACTTC.

The chain uses TRBV7-8 and TRBJ2-5, with TRBD2 matching 11 bases. V was pared by 3 bases and J by 5 bases, with 11 bases of the junction left unmatched. Germline V gene lookup returns CDR1 SGHVS and CDR2 FQNEAQ. The CDR3 sequence is 17 residues long. CDR3 sequence: CASSLAGTSGPRETQYF. CDR3 DNA: TGTGCCAGCAGCTTGGCCGGGACTAGCGGCCCCAGGGAGACCCAGTACTTC.